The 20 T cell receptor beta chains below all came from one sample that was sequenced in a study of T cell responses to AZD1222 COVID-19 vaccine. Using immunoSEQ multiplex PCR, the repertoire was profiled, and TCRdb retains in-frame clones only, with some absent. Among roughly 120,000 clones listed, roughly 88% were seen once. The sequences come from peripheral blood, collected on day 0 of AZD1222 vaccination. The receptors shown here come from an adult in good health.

CDR3 coding DNA: TGTGCCAGCAGCTTAGCCGGCTCGACAGGGGTGTACGAGCAGTACTTC. This translates into CASSLAGSTGVYEQYF. The V call is TRBV7-9, the J call TRBJ2-7; TRBD1 matches at 8 bases. Germline loops: CDR1 SEHNR, CDR2 FQNEAQ (reference sequence). CDR3 size: 16 residues. After removal of 0 bases from V and 4 bases from J, the junction contained 8 bases not matched to a gene.

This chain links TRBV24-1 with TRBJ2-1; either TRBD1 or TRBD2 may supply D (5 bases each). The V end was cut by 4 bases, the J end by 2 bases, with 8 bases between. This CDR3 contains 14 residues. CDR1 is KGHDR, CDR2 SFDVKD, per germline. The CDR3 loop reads CATSEPGPYNEQFF. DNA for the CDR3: TGTGCCACCAGTGAACCGGGGCCCTACAATGAGCAGTTCTTC.

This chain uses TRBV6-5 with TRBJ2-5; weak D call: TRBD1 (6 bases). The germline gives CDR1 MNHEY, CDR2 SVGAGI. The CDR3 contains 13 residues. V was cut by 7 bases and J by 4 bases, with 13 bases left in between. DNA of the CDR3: TGTGCCAGCATCAAACAGGGATTAGAGACCCAGTACTTC. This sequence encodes CASIKQGLETQYF.

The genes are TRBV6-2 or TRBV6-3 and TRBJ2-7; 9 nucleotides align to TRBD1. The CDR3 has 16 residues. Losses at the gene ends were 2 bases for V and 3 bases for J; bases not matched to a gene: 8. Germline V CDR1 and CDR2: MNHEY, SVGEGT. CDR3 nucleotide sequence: TGTGCCAGCAGTTACACACAGGGGGCTAGCGTCTACGAGCAGTACTTC. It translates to CASSYTQGASVYEQYF.

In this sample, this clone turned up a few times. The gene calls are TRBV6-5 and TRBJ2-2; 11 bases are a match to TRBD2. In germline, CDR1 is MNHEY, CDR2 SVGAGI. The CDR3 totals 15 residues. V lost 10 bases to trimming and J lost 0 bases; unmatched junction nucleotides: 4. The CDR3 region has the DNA TGTGCCACCAAGACTAGCGGGGCGAACACCGGGGAGCTGTTTTTT. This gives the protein CATKTSGANTGELFF.

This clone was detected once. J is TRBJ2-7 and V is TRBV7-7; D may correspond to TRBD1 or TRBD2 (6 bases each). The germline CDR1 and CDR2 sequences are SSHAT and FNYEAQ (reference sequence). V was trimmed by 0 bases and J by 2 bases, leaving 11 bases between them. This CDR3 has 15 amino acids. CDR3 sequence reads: CASSLAGGPTYEQYF. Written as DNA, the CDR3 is TGTGCCAGCAGCTTAGCGGGGGGCCCTACCTACGAGCAGTACTTC.

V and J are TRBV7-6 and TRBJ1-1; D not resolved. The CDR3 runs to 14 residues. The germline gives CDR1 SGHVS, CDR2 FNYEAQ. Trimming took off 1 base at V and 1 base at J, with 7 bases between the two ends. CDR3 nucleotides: TGTGCCAGCAGCTTAGGACAATGGAACACTGAAGCTTTCTTT. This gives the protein CASSLGQWNTEAFF.

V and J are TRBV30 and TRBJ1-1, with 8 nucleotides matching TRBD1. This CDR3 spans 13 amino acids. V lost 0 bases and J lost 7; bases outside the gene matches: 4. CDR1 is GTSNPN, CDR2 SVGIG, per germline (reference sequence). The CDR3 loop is CAWSVGTGFEAFF. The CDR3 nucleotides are TGTGCCTGGAGTGTCGGGACAGGCTTTGAAGCTTTCTTT.

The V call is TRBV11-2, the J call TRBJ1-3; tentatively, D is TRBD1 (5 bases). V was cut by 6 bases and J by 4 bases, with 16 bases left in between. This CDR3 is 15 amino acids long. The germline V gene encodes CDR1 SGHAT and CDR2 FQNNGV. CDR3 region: CASSPIQGRGNTIYF. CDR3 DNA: TGTGCCAGCAGTCCTATTCAGGGACGGGGAAACACCATATATTTT. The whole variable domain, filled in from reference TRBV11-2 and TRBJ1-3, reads EAGVAQSPRYKIIEKRQSVAFWCNPISGHATLYWYQQILGQGPKLLIQFQNNGVVDDSQLPKDRFSAERLKGVDSTLKIQPAKLEDSAVYLCASSPIQGRGNTIYFGEGSWLTVV.

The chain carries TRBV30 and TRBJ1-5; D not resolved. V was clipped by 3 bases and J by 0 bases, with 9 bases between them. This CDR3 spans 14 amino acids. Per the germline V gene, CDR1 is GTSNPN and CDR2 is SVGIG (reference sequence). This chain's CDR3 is CAWSGQLSNQPQHF. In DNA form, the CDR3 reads TGTGCCTGGAGCGGGCAGCTTAGCAATCAGCCCCAGCATTTT.

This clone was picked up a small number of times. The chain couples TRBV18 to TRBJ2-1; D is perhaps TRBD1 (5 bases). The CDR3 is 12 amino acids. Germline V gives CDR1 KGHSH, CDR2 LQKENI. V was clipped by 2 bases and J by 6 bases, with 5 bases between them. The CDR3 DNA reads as TGTGCCAGCTCACCAGGGGCCAATGAGCAGTTCTTC. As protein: CASSPGANEQFF. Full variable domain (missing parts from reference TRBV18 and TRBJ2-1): NAGVMQNPRHLVRRRGQEARLRCSPMKGHSHVYWYRQLPEEGLKFMVYLQKENIIDESGMPKERFSAEFPKEGPSILRIQQVVRGDSAAYFCASSPGANEQFFGPGTRLTVL.

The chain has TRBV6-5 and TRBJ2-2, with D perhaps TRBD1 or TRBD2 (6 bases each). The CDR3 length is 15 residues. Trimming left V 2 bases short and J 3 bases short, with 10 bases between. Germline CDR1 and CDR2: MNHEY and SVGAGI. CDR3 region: CASSYRGPYTGELFF. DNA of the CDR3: TGTGCCAGCAGTTACCGGGGGCCCTACACCGGGGAGCTGTTTTTT.

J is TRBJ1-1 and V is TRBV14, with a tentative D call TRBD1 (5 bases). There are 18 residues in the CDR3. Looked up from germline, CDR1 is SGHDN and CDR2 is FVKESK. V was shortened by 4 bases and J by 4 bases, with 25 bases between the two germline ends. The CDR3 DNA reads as TGTGCCAGCAGCCGCCGATCTCCGGCAGGGACGAGATCCACTGAAGCTTTCTTT. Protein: CASSRRSPAGTRSTEAFF.

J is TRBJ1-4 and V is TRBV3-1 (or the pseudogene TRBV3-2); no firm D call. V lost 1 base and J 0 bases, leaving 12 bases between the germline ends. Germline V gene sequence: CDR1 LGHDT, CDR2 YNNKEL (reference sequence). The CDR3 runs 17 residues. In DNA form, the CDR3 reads TGTGCCAGCAGCCAAGCATCTGGGCAGTCAACTAATGAAAAACTGTTTTTT. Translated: CASSQASGQSTNEKLFF.

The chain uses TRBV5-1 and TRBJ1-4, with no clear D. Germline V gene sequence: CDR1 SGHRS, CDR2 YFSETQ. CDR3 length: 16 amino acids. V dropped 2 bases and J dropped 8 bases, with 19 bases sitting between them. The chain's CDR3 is CASSFWPTGKDEKLFF. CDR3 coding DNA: TGCGCCAGCAGCTTTTGGCCGACCGGGAAGGACGAAAAACTGTTTTTT.

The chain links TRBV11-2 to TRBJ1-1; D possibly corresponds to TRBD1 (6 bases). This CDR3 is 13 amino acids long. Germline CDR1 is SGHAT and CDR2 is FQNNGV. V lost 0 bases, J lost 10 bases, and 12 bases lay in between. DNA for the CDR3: TGTGCCAGCAGCTTAGATCAGGGGTTAGCAGCTTTCTTT. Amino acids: CASSLDQGLAAFF.

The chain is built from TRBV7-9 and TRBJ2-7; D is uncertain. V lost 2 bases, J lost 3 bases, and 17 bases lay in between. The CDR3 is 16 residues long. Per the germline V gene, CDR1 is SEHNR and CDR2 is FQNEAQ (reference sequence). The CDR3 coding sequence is TGTGCCAGCAGCTTACCATGGGCGGCTGGAAACTACGAGCAGTACTTC. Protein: CASSLPWAAGNYEQYF.

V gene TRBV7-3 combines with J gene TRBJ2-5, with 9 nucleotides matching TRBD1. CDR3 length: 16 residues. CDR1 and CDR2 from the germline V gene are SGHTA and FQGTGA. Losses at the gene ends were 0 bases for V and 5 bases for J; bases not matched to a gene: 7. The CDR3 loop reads CASSLTGTGFWETQYF. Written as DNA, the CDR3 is TGTGCCAGCAGCTTAACCGGGACAGGGTTTTGGGAGACCCAGTACTTC.

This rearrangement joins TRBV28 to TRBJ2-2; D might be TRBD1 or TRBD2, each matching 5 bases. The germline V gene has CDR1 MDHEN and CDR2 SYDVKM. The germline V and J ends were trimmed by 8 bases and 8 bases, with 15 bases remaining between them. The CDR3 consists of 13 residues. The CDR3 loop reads CASSRAGAGELFF. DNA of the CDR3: TGTGCCAGCTCACGGGCCGGGGCGGGGGAGCTGTTTTTT.

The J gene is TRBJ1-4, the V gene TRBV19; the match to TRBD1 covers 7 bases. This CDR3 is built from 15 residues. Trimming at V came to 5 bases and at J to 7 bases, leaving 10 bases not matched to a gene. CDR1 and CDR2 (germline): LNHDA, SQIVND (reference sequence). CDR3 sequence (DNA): TGTGCCAGTAGTCGCCACAGGGGTAGTGGTGAAAAACTGTTTTTT. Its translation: CASSRHRGSGEKLFF.